The 19 T cell receptor beta chains presented below share a single source sample, sequenced in a study of blood T cell repertoires in COVID-19. Sequencing used immunoSEQ multiplex PCR; TCRdb keeps in-frame clones, though not all of them. The data contain about 250,000 clones, approximately 84% of them singletons. Input material: PBMCs or T cells enriched from blood (not recorded which). These receptors came from a man aged 40-55 years who had recovered from COVID-19.

The chain links TRBV7-6 to TRBJ2-5, with TRBD2 identical over 16 bases. This CDR3 contains 17 residues. Losses at the gene ends were 5 bases for V and 4 bases for J; bases not matched to a gene: 7. Germline V gene data show CDR1 as SGHVS and CDR2 as FNYEAQ. The CDR3 sequence: CASSPGLAGGLLETQYF. CDR3 DNA sequence: TGTGCCAGCAGCCCGGGACTAGCGGGGGGGCTTTTAGAGACCCAGTACTTC.

The V call is TRBV5-5, the J call TRBJ2-2; 7 bases align to TRBD1. Germline V gene sequence: CDR1 SGHKS, CDR2 YYEKEE (reference sequence). This CDR3 contains 15 residues. V was clipped by 3 bases and J by 1 base; unmatched bases: 3. CDR3 residues: CASSWTGRNTGELFF. The CDR3 DNA follows: TGTGCCAGCAGCTGGACAGGCCGGAACACCGGGGAGCTGTTTTTT.

The chain carries TRBV4-1 and TRBJ2-7, with D hard to call. The CDR3 consists of 13 residues. V lost 0 bases and J 7 bases, leaving 10 bases between the germline ends. Germline assignment: CDR1 MGHRA and CDR2 YSYEKL. The CDR3 bases are TGCGCCAGCAGCCAAGATGTATGGCGGGAGCAGTACTTC. Its translation is CASSQDVWREQYF.

This rearrangement joins TRBV19 to TRBJ1-5; TRBD1 is a possible D gene (5 bases). The CDR3 totals 15 residues. V was trimmed by 1 base and J by 7 bases, leaving 14 bases between them. Germline V lookup: CDR1 LNHDA, CDR2 SQIVND (reference sequence). CDR3 amino acids: CASSIGWQGNQPQHF. CDR3 coding DNA: TGTGCCAGTAGTATAGGTTGGCAGGGTAACCAGCCCCAGCATTTT.

This chain uses TRBV4-3 with TRBJ1-1; D possibly corresponds to TRBD1 (6 bases). CDR1 is LGHNA and CDR2 is YSLEER in the germline V gene. This CDR3 contains 14 residues. Trimming stripped 0 bases from V and 4 bases from J, with 9 bases between. The CDR3 here is CASSQDPQGTEAFF. The CDR3 DNA reads TGCGCCAGCAGCCAAGATCCACAGGGCACTGAAGCTTTCTTT.

The rearrangement links TRBV10-3 to TRBJ1-3; the match to TRBD1 covers 7 bases. CDR3 length: 15 amino acids. Germline CDR1 reads ENHRY; CDR2 reads SYGVKD. The ends lost 6 bases at V and 2 bases at J; junction bases unmatched: 7. CDR3 in DNA: TGTGCCATCAGGGGACAGCTCGAAACTGGAAACACCATATATTTT. Translated: CAIRGQLETGNTIYF.

The CDR3 coding sequence is TGTGCCAGTAGTATAACCGTAGACATACGGAGCAATCAGCCCCAGCATTTT. This sequence encodes CASSITVDIRSNQPQHF. The rearrangement uses TRBV19 and TRBJ1-5; no firm D call. CDR1 is LNHDA and CDR2 is SQIVND in the germline V gene (reference sequence). Between the trimmed V and J ends, which lost 2 bases and 1 base, there was a span of 15 bases. The CDR3 is 17 amino acids. The full variable domain, in which reference TRBV19 and TRBJ1-5 provide the parts outside the CDR3, is DGGITQSPKYLFRKEGQNVTLSCEQNLNHDAMYWYRQDPGQGLRLIYYSQIVNDFQKGDIAEGYSVSREKKESFPLTVTSAQKNPTAFYLCASSITVDIRSNQPQHFGDGTRLSIL.

A remark on this clone: Other DNA sequences of this sample code for an identical CDR3. The genes are TRBV6-5 and TRBJ2-7, with TRBD1 identical over 7 bases. The length of the CDR3 is 14 residues. Germline loops: CDR1 MNHEY, CDR2 SVGAGI. The V and J ends lost 9 bases and 1 base, in that order; junction bases with no gene match: 9. CDR3 in DNA: TGTGCCAGTCGATGGGACAGCCTATCCTACGAGCAGTACTTC. It yields the protein CASRWDSLSYEQYF.

V usage is TRBV5-4 and J usage is TRBJ1-3, with D uncertain. V lost 2 bases, J lost 2 bases, and 5 bases lay in between. CDR3 length: 13 residues. Germline values: CDR1 SGHNT, CDR2 YYREEE (reference sequence). The CDR3 coding sequence is TGTGCCAGCAGCTTTATCCCTGGAAACACCATATATTTT. It is translated as CASSFIPGNTIYF.

This clone was recorded once. The gene calls are TRBV30 and TRBJ2-3, with unresolved D. Germline V gene data show CDR1 as GTSNPN and CDR2 as SVGIG (reference sequence). V dropped 4 bases and J dropped 1 base, with 6 bases sitting between them. The CDR3 runs to 12 residues. The CDR3 nucleotides are TGTGCCTGGAATCCGGGCACAGATACGCAGTATTTT. Translated, it gives CAWNPGTDTQYF.

The chain combines TRBV6-2 or TRBV6-3 with TRBJ2-2; 7 positions match TRBD1. Germline V gene sequence: CDR1 MNHEY, CDR2 SVGEGT. The CDR3 spans 17 residues. V was pared by 5 bases and J by 1 base, with 10 bases of the junction left unmatched. The CDR3 loop is CASSPRTGPLNTGELFF. CDR3 nucleotides: TGTGCCAGCAGTCCCCGGACAGGACCGTTGAACACCGGGGAGCTGTTTTTT.

This chain links TRBV27 with TRBJ1-2, with 9 nucleotides matching TRBD1. V gave up 6 bases and J gave up 8 bases; unmatched junction bases: 13. Germline-derived CDR1 and CDR2 are MNHEY and SMNVEV (reference sequence). The CDR3 extends over 15 amino acids. CDR3 in DNA: TGTGCCAGCAGCCACAGCCCGGGACAGGGCATGGGCTACACCTTC. This codes for CASSHSPGQGMGYTF.

The chain recombines TRBV25-1 with TRBJ1-2; tentative D call: TRBD1 (6 bases). The CDR3 has 13 residues. Per the germline V gene, CDR1 is MGHDK and CDR2 is SYGVNS. The V and J ends lost 6 bases and 4 bases respectively, with 12 bases between them. The CDR3 bases are TGTGCCAGCAGGGACAGCCGTGGCTATGGCTACACCTTC. It specifies CASRDSRGYGYTF.

This sequence joins TRBV27 and TRBJ2-7; a possible D gene is TRBD1 (6 bases). This CDR3 is built from 13 residues. Per the germline V gene, CDR1 is MNHEY and CDR2 is SMNVEV (reference sequence). V was pared by 3 bases and J by 3 bases, with 9 bases between. CDR3 DNA: TGTGCCAGCAGTTTTGCAGGGGACTACGAGCAGTACTTC. Translating gives CASSFAGDYEQYF.

The rearrangement joins TRBV19 to TRBJ2-7; maybe TRBD1 (6 bases). Germline V gene lookup returns CDR1 LNHDA and CDR2 SQIVND (reference sequence). The length of the CDR3 is 14 residues. Trimming pared 2 bases from V and 4 bases from J, leaving 12 bases between. The DNA of the CDR3 is TGTGCCAGTAGTATAAAAGGGGGAAGGTACGAGCAGTACTTC. This gives the protein CASSIKGGRYEQYF.

In DNA, the CDR3 is TGTGCCAGCAGCTTTCCCGCAGGATCCGACGAGCAGTACTTC. This translates into CASSFPAGSDEQYF. The rearrangement links TRBV7-9 to TRBJ2-7; D uncertain. V lost 3 bases to trimming and J lost 5 bases, with 14 bases between them. Germline CDR1 and CDR2: SEHNR and FQNEAQ (reference sequence). The length of the CDR3 is 14 residues.

The chain joins TRBV28 to TRBJ2-7, with 8 bases aligning to TRBD1. The CDR3 is made up of 14 amino acids. After removal of 6 bases from V and 2 bases from J, the junction contained 6 bases not matched to a gene. CDR1 is MDHEN, CDR2 SYDVKM, per germline. CDR3 nucleotide sequence: TGTGCCAGCAGCTACCCGGGACAGGCCTACGAGCAGTACTTC. The encoded protein is CASSYPGQAYEQYF.

The rearrangement links TRBV4-1 to TRBJ2-4; 12 bases agree with TRBD2. The CDR3 sequence is 20 residues long. V lost 0 bases, J lost 2 bases, and 11 bases stayed unmatched. Germline CDR1 reads MGHRA; CDR2 reads YSYEKL. Here the CDR3 DNA reads TGCGCCAGCAGCCAAGAGGAAACTAGCGGGAGGAGGGGAACCAAAAACATTCAGTACTTC. Translating it yields CASSQEETSGRRGTKNIQYF.

The rearrangement uses TRBV11-2 and TRBJ2-5, with D tentatively TRBD2 (5 bases). CDR1 is SGHAT and CDR2 is FQNNGV in the germline V gene. The CDR3 covers 15 residues. Trimming left V 6 bases short and J 4 bases short, with 18 bases between. CDR3 coding DNA: TGTGCCAGCAGGCCACCTGGGAGACGGCGAGAGACCCAGTACTTC. It encodes CASRPPGRRRETQYF. Using reference TRBV11-2 and TRBJ2-5 for the parts outside the CDR3, the full variable domain is EAGVAQSPRYKIIEKRQSVAFWCNPISGHATLYWYQQILGQGPKLLIQFQNNGVVDDSQLPKDRFSAERLKGVDSTLKIQPAKLEDSAVYLCASRPPGRRRETQYFGPGTRLLVL.